This T cell receptor (beta chain) was sequenced for a study of blood T cell repertoires in COVID-19. Looking at the study overall: The study drew acute and convalescent COVID-19 samples from the United States, Italy and Spain. The analysed material was cDNA or gDNA that came from T cells, B-cell-depleted T cells, or PBMCs.

Original methodology: Scientists estimated how many nucleated cells there were by amplifying reference gene primers. Method: immunoSEQ multiplex PCR; TCRdb's copy keeps in-frame clones and lacks some. V, J and clone size reflect that table, while D and trimming were determined from the DNA. The sample lists about 75,000 clones; under 90% were seen once. The ends lost 2 bases at V and 4 bases at J; junction bases unmatched: 8. Germline V gene data show CDR1 as SGHRS and CDR2 as YFSETQ. This CDR3 region has 16 residues. The TCR was taken from a human donor in a cohort sampled during active COVID-19. The sequenced material came from peripheral blood. This chain links TRBV5-1 with TRBJ2-5; 10 positions agree with TRBD1. The CDR3 region is CASSFGQGVNLETQYF. CDR3 sequence (DNA): TGCGCCAGCAGCTTCGGACAGGGGGTTAATTTAGAGACCCAGTACTTC. Based on the CDR3 plus reference TRBV5-1 and TRBJ2-5, the full variable domain is KAGVTQTPRYLIKTRGQQVTLSCSPISGHRSVSWYQQTPGQGLQFLFEYFSETQRNKGNFPGRFSGRQFSNSRSEMNVSTLELGDSALYLCASSFGQGVNLETQYFGPGTRLLVL.